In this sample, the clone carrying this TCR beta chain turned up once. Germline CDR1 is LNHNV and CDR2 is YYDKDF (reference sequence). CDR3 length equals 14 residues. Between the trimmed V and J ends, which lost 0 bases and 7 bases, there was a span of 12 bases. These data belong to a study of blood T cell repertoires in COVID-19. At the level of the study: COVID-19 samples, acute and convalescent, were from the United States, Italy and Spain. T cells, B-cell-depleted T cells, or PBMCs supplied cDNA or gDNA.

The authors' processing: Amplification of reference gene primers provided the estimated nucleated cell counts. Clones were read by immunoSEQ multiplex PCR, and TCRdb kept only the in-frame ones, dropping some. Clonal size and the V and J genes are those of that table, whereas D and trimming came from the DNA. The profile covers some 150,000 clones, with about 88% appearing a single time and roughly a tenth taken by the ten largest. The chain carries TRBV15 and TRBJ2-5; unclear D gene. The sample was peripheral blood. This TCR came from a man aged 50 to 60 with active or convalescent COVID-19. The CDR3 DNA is TGTGCCACCAGCAGAGATCAGGTCCGCAGGACCCAGTACTTC. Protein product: CATSRDQVRRTQYF.